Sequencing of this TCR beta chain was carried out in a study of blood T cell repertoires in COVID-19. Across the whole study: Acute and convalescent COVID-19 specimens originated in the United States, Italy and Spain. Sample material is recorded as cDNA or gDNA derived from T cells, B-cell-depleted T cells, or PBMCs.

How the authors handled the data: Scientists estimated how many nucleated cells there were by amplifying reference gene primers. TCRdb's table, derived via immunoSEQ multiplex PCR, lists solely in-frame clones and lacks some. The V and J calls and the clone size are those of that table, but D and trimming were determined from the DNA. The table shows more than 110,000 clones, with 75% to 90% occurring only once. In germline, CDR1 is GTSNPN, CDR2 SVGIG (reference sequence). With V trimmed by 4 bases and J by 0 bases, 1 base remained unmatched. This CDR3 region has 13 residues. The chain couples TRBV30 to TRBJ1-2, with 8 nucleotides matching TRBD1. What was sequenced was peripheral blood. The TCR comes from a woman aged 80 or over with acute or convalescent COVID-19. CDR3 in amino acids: CAWKGQANYGYTF. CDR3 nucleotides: TGTGCCTGGAAGGGACAGGCTAACTATGGCTACACCTTC. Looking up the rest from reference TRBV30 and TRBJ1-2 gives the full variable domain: SQTIHQWPATLVQPVGSPLSLECTVEGTSNPNLYWYRQAAGRGLQLLFYSVGIGQISSEVPQNLSASRPQDRQFILSSKKLLLSDSGFYLCAWKGQANYGYTFGSGTRLTVV.